A single sample gave rise to the 20 T cell receptor beta chains below, sequenced in a study of T-cell memory formation after mild COVID-19. One entry per CDR3 protein results from TCRdb running MiXCR on the 5' RACE reads. Here the sample spans around 340,000 distinct CDR3 sequences, roughly 15% being singletons. The sequenced sample was PBMCs or a T cell subset sorted from them (not recorded which). These receptors all come from a man between 18 and 35 years old who had mild COVID-19 (a few samples of this study predate the infection). Cell type and time point are not known.

This clonotype was counted between two and nine times. V gene TRBV6-2 or TRBV6-3 combines with J gene TRBJ2-7; TRBD2 agrees at 8 bases. Losses at the gene ends were 7 bases for V and 4 bases for J; bases not matched to a gene: 6. The CDR3 runs 13 residues. CDR1 MNHEY and CDR2 SVGEGT come from the germline V gene. The CDR3 DNA follows: TGTGCCAGCAAACGGGGGGGACTGTACGAGCAGTACGTC. Its protein is CASKRGGLYEQYV.

The chain joins TRBV7-3 to TRBJ1-6; the D gene is possibly TRBD1 (6 bases). V was shortened by 1 base and J by 10 bases, with 14 bases between the two germline ends. The CDR3 totals 15 residues. Germline CDR1 SGHTA, CDR2 FQGTGA. This chain's CDR3 is CASSLRPRGGSPLHF. The CDR3 nucleotides are TGTGCCAGCAGCTTAAGACCCAGGGGTGGATCACCCCTCCACTTT.

The rearrangement uses TRBV7-9 and TRBJ2-1, with 8 bases identical to TRBD2. Unmatched junction bases numbered 4, after V lost 0 bases and J lost 0 bases. The germline V gene has CDR1 SEHNR and CDR2 FQNEAQ (reference sequence). The CDR3 has 17 amino acids. Here the CDR3 DNA reads TGTGCCAGCAGCTTAGCTGAGCGGGGGCCCTCCTACAATGAGCAGTTCTTC. This sequence encodes CASSLAERGPSYNEQFF.

This clonotype has a handful of counts. The chain is built from TRBV9 and TRBJ1-1; no clear D gene. Germline V lookup: CDR1 SGDLS, CDR2 YYNGEE. With 3 bases removed from V and 1 base from J, the gap between germline ends came to 7 bases. This CDR3 has 13 amino acids. For the CDR3, the DNA is TGTGCCAGCAGCGGCGTAAGGAACACTGAAGCTTTCTTT. Amino acids: CASSGVRNTEAFF.

This clonotype came up a few times. V usage is TRBV25-1 and J usage is TRBJ2-1; D is possibly TRBD1 or TRBD2 (5 bases each). Deletions cut 5 bases from V and 8 bases from J, with 16 bases between. Germline V gives CDR1 MGHDK, CDR2 SYGVNS. The CDR3 extends over 14 amino acids. The CDR3 spells CASSSYFGADEQFF. Here the CDR3 DNA reads TGTGCCAGCAGTTCCTATTTCGGGGCGGATGAGCAGTTCTTC.

The rearrangement uses TRBV6-2 or TRBV6-3 and TRBJ2-1; the D gene is possibly TRBD2 (6 bases). The V gene lost 6 bases and the J gene lost 0 bases, with 18 bases spanning the gap. The CDR3 contains 17 residues. CDR1 and CDR2 from the germline V gene are MNHEY and SVGEGT. The CDR3 DNA is TGTGCCAGCAGCGACGCCGTTGGGGGGAGCTCCTACAATGAGCAGTTCTTC. It codes for CASSDAVGGSSYNEQFF.

The chain is built from TRBV20-1 and TRBJ1-2, with D unclear. Germline V gene data show CDR1 as DFQATT and CDR2 as SNEGSKA (reference sequence). V was pared by 0 bases and J by 6 bases, with 11 bases between. This CDR3 region has 13 residues. The chain's CDR3 is CSARDGREDGYTF. The DNA of the CDR3 is TGCAGTGCTAGAGATGGCCGGGAGGATGGCTACACCTTC.

In its sample, this clonotype was seen many times. This chain links TRBV20-1 with TRBJ2-5; TRBD1 aligns across 7 bases. V dropped 4 bases and J dropped 1; count of bases not matched to a gene: 3. CDR3 length equals 13 residues. Germline V CDR1 and CDR2: DFQATT, SNEGSKA (reference sequence). This chain's CDR3 is CSATGTVQETQYF. The CDR3 DNA reads TGCAGTGCTACCGGGACAGTCCAAGAGACCCAGTACTTC.

This clonotype occurred a few times. This rearrangement joins TRBV2 to TRBJ1-4; D call uncertain. CDR1 SNHLY and CDR2 FYNNEI come from the germline V gene. This CDR3 spans 16 amino acids. The germline V and J ends were trimmed by 3 bases and 7 bases, with 18 bases remaining between them. The CDR3 loop reads CASSDFRTNLIEKLFF. CDR3 bases: TGTGCCAGCAGTGACTTCAGGACGAACCTGATTGAAAAACTGTTTTTT.

This clonotype turned up a few times. The rearrangement links TRBV27 to TRBJ2-3; TRBD2 is a possible D gene (5 bases). CDR3 length: 16 residues. CDR1 is MNHEY, CDR2 SMNVEV, per germline (reference sequence). Trimming shortened V by 3 bases and J by 0 bases, and 13 bases separated the two germline ends. The CDR3 nucleotides are TGTGCCAGCAGTTTTGGTGACTACACTAGCACAGATACGCAGTATTTT. This codes for CASSFGDYTSTDTQYF.

This clonotype was counted a few times. V and J are TRBV11-2 and TRBJ2-7; D is undetermined. The CDR3 has 16 residues. Trimming stripped 1 base from V and 0 bases from J, with 13 bases between. Germline lookup yields CDR1 SGHAT and CDR2 FQNNGV. The CDR3 nucleotides read TGTGCCAGCAGCTTAGGTGGCTTATCCGGCTCCTACGAGCAGTACTTC. It codes for CASSLGGLSGSYEQYF.

This clonotype turned up a few times. This chain uses TRBV6-5 with TRBJ1-5, with a tentative D call TRBD1 (6 bases). The CDR3 extends over 14 amino acids. Deletions cut 6 bases from V and 3 bases from J, with 12 bases between. From germline, CDR1 is MNHEY and CDR2 SVGAGI. DNA of the CDR3: TGTGCCAGCAGAACAGGACAGAACAATCAGCCCCAGCATTTT. As protein: CASRTGQNNQPQHF.

This clonotype came up a few times. The CDR3 reads CASSLAFPSGGTNTQYF. CDR3 bases: TGTGCCAGCAGCTTAGCGTTCCCTAGCGGGGGTACAAATACGCAGTATTTT. The rearrangement uses TRBV7-2 and TRBJ2-3, with 10 bases lining up with TRBD2. CDR3 size: 17 residues. Germline CDR1 is SGHTA and CDR2 is FQGNSA. The V gene end was trimmed by 0 bases and the J gene end by 7 bases; junction bases not matched to a gene: 10.

The sample holds a few counts of this clonotype. The chain recombines TRBV6-2 or TRBV6-3 with TRBJ1-4, with D possibly being TRBD1 (5 bases). CDR3 length equals 16 residues. Trimming cost V 8 bases and J 3 bases, with 19 bases left between them. CDR1 is MNHEY, CDR2 SVGEGT, per germline. The CDR3 protein is CASAPGGRSANEKLFF. The CDR3 nucleotides read TGTGCCAGCGCACCGGGGGGTCGGTCGGCTAATGAAAAACTGTTTTTT.

The J gene is TRBJ1-2, the V gene TRBV2, with D unclear. CDR1 is SNHLY and CDR2 is FYNNEI in the germline V gene. V lost 2 bases and J lost 7, with 14 bases in between. This CDR3 spans 14 amino acids. CDR3 sequence reads: CASSETTRVAGYTF. The DNA for the CDR3 is TGTGCCAGCAGTGAAACAACGCGGGTGGCTGGCTACACCTTC. Using reference TRBV2 and TRBJ1-2 for the parts outside the CDR3, the full variable domain is EPEVTQTPSHQVTQMGQEVILRCVPISNHLYFYWYRQILGQKVEFLVSFYNNEISEKSEIFDDQFSVERPDGSNFTLKIRSTKLEDSAMYFCASSETTRVAGYTFGSGTRLTVV.

This sequence joins TRBV7-9 and TRBJ2-2; D gene ambiguous. Per the germline V gene, CDR1 is SEHNR and CDR2 is FQNEAQ (reference sequence). The CDR3 is 15 residues long. V was shortened by 2 bases and J by 3 bases, with 10 bases between the two germline ends. CDR3 amino acids: CASSLSAVDTGELFF. CDR3 DNA sequence: TGTGCCAGCAGCTTATCGGCGGTGGACACCGGGGAGCTGTTTTTT. Based on the CDR3 plus reference TRBV7-9 and TRBJ2-2, the full variable domain is DTGVSQNPRHKITKRGQNVTFRCDPISEHNRLYWYRQTLGQGPEFLTYFQNEAQLEKSRLLSDRFSAERPKGSFSTLEIQRTEQGDSAMYLCASSLSAVDTGELFFGEGSRLTVL.

This clonotype turned up a few times. The V call is TRBV5-1, the J call TRBJ2-7; D not certain. This CDR3 comprises 15 residues. Germline loops: CDR1 SGHRS, CDR2 YFSETQ. Deletions cut 0 bases from V and 0 bases from J, with 10 bases between. The CDR3 sequence is CASSLEWPNSYEQYF. The DNA of the CDR3 is TGCGCCAGCAGCTTGGAGTGGCCGAACTCCTACGAGCAGTACTTC.

In this sample, this clonotype turned up a few times. The chain carries TRBV27 and TRBJ1-6; D ambiguous. The ends were cut back, 0 bases at V and 6 bases at J, with 3 bases in the middle. CDR3 length: 13 residues. Germline V CDR1 and CDR2: MNHEY, SMNVEV (reference sequence). The CDR3: CASSLSINSPLHF. CDR3 DNA sequence: TGTGCCAGCAGTTTATCCATTAATTCACCCCTCCACTTT.

The V call is TRBV5-4, the J call TRBJ1-2; 11 bases agree with TRBD1. The CDR3 contains 15 residues. The V gene end was trimmed by 3 bases and the J gene end by 6 bases; junction bases not matched to a gene: 7. Germline assignment: CDR1 SGHNT and CDR2 YYREEE (reference sequence). CDR3: CASSSLRDRGDGYTF. The CDR3, as DNA: TGTGCCAGCAGCTCCCTCCGGGACAGGGGGGATGGCTACACCTTC.

This chain links TRBV7-9 with TRBJ2-1; 10 bases are shared with TRBD2. With V trimmed by 4 bases and J by 0 bases, 3 bases remained unmatched. Germline assignment: CDR1 SEHNR and CDR2 FQNEAQ (reference sequence). The CDR3 covers 16 residues. CDR3 region: CASSSSGGASYNEQFF. CDR3 DNA sequence: TGTGCCAGCAGCTCGAGCGGGGGGGCCTCCTACAATGAGCAGTTCTTC.